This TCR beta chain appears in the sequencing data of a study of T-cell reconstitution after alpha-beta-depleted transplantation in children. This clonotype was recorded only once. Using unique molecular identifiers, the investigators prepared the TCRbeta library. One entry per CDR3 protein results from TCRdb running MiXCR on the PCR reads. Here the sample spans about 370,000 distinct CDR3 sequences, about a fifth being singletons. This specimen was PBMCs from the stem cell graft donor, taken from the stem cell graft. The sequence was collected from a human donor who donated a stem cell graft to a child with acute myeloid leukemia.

CDR3 DNA sequence: TGTGCCAGCAGCTACGACAGGAGAAATGAAAAACTGTTTTTT. Translated: CASSYDRRNEKLFF. The chain employs TRBV6-5 and TRBJ1-4; TRBD1 is a possible D gene (6 bases). Trimming took 6 bases from V and 5 from J, leaving 13 bases between them. CDR3 length: 14 amino acids. CDR1 MNHEY and CDR2 SVGAGI come from the germline V gene.